This TCR beta chain was recorded in a study of blood T cell repertoires in COVID-19. Here immunoSEQ multiplex PCR was the method, and the copy in TCRdb shows in-frame clones only, minus some. Among about 160,000 clones listed, more than 65% were seen once. Trimming stripped 5 bases from V and 7 bases from J, with 11 bases between. CDR1 is LNHDA, CDR2 SQIVND, per germline (reference sequence). The CDR3 has 12 amino acids. Two negative PCRs, clearance, or symptom resolution were required of recovered Cohort 3 donors. The receptor's source is a man aged 60 to 75 who had recovered from COVID-19. Sequencing was done on a sample of PBMCs or T cells enriched from blood (not recorded which). This chain connects TRBV19 to TRBJ2-5; maybe TRBD2 (5 bases). The CDR3 DNA reads TGTGCCAGTAGTTCAACGGGGAGGACCCAGTACTTC. The encoded protein is CASSSTGRTQYF.